The 17 T cell receptor beta chains listed next were all sequenced from one sample in a study of blood T cell repertoires in COVID-19. Here immunoSEQ multiplex PCR was the method, and the copy in TCRdb shows in-frame clones only, minus some. Found here are 100,000 to 150,000 clones, around 86% of them singletons; the top ten hold about an eighth. The sequencing sample was made of peripheral blood. These receptors were taken from a woman in her 70s with COVID-19, enrolled during active disease.

This chain links TRBV28 with TRBJ1-1; 8 positions match TRBD1. V trimming: 5 bases; J trimming: 0 bases; junction bases outside the gene matches: 5. The CDR3 totals 15 residues. Germline-derived CDR1 and CDR2 are MDHEN and SYDVKM. The CDR3 reads CASSRLTGVNTEAFF. CDR3 bases: TGTGCCAGCAGTCGCTTGACAGGGGTGAACACTGAAGCTTTCTTT.

Only a few counts were recorded for this clone. The V call is TRBV30, the J call TRBJ1-1; 7 bases agree with TRBD1. Germline CDR1 and CDR2: GTSNPN and SVGIG (reference sequence). The V gene end was trimmed by 3 bases and the J gene end by 1 base; junction bases not matched to a gene: 5. There are 14 residues in the CDR3. CDR3 amino acids: CAWSLGQQNTEAFF. The CDR3 coding sequence is TGTGCCTGGAGCCTGGGACAGCAGAACACTGAAGCTTTCTTT.

This clone occurred once. The rearrangement uses TRBV7-8 and TRBJ1-5, with TRBD1 matching over 8 bases. Trimming cost V 5 bases and J 3 bases; bases outside gene matches: 6. Per the germline V gene, CDR1 is SGHVS and CDR2 is FQNEAQ. The CDR3 has 15 residues. The CDR3 DNA follows: TGTGCCAGCAGCGCTGGGACAGGACACAATCAGCCCCAGCATTTT. As protein: CASSAGTGHNQPQHF. The whole variable domain, remainder taken from reference TRBV7-8 and TRBJ1-5, is GAGVSQSPRYKVAKRGQDVALRCDPISGHVSLFWYQQALGQGPEFLTYFQNEAQLDKSGLPSDRFFAERPEGSVSTLKIQRTQQEDSAVYLCASSAGTGHNQPQHFGDGTRLSIL.

The chain combines TRBV5-4 with TRBJ1-6, with D possibly TRBD1 on 5 matching bases. Germline V CDR1 and CDR2: SGHNT, YYREEE (reference sequence). V was pared by 0 bases and J by 6 bases, with 10 bases between. This CDR3 comprises 15 residues. The CDR3 DNA follows: TGTGCCAGCAGCTTGGGACAGCTCCCTAATTCACCCCTCCACTTT. Protein: CASSLGQLPNSPLHF.

The chain uses TRBV5-4 and TRBJ1-2, with 11 bases matching TRBD1. The CDR3 totals 15 residues. J lost 4 bases, V lost 5 bases, and 7 bases had no gene match. Germline V CDR1 and CDR2: SGHNT, YYREEE (reference sequence). The CDR3 DNA sequence: TGTGCCAGCAGATCGGACAGGGGGCTCTTCTATGGCTACACCTTC. Translating gives CASRSDRGLFYGYTF.

The chain joins TRBV27 to TRBJ1-2; D gene unclear. The germline V gene encodes CDR1 MNHEY and CDR2 SMNVEV (reference sequence). Trimming took off 7 bases at V and 8 bases at J, with 17 bases between the two ends. The CDR3 has 13 residues. The DNA of the CDR3 is TGTGCCAGCACCTCAGTTCCCTTTTACGGCTACACCTTC. Translated, it gives CASTSVPFYGYTF.

The table lists this clone with a count of one. V is TRBV5-4 and J is TRBJ1-2; TRBD1 agrees at 7 bases. Germline CDR1 reads SGHNT; CDR2 reads YYREEE (reference sequence). This CDR3 region has 13 residues. V dropped 4 bases and J dropped 8; count of bases not matched to a gene: 8. The CDR3 spells CASSAGTVVGYTF. For the CDR3, the DNA is TGTGCCAGCAGCGCCGGGACAGTAGTGGGCTACACCTTC.

V usage is TRBV27 and J usage is TRBJ1-4; the D gene is possibly TRBD1 (5 bases). The V gene lost 6 bases and the J gene lost 7 bases, with 15 bases spanning the gap. This CDR3 is 14 amino acids long. Germline V CDR1 and CDR2: MNHEY, SMNVEV (reference sequence). CDR3 DNA: TGTGCCAGCAGCCCTAGGGCCAGGGCTGAAAAACTGTTTTTT. As protein: CASSPRARAEKLFF.

The chain has TRBV9 and TRBJ2-5; tentatively, D is TRBD2 (5 bases). Germline values: CDR1 SGDLS, CDR2 YYNGEE. The V gene lost 3 bases and the J gene lost 10 bases, with 16 bases spanning the gap. CDR3 length: 13 amino acids. This CDR3 is CASSGRINGDQYF. The CDR3 nucleotides are TGTGCCAGCAGCGGCAGGATCAACGGGGACCAGTACTTC.

V usage is TRBV18 and J usage is TRBJ1-1, with TRBD1 as a possible D gene (6 bases). V gave up 3 bases and J gave up 1 base, with 9 bases separating them. Per the germline V gene, CDR1 is KGHSH and CDR2 is LQKENI. The CDR3 loop spans 14 amino acids. The CDR3 is CASSPRGKNTEAFF. For the CDR3, the DNA is TGTGCCAGCTCACCGAGGGGGAAGAACACTGAAGCTTTCTTT.

This chain connects TRBV28 to TRBJ1-2; D call uncertain. This CDR3 region has 15 residues. Germline V gives CDR1 MDHEN, CDR2 SYDVKM. Trimming took 5 bases from V and 4 from J, leaving 17 bases between them. CDR3 region: CASSGPPRASYGYTF. The CDR3 coding sequence is TGTGCCAGCAGTGGCCCCCCGCGGGCCTCCTATGGCTACACCTTC.

The V call is TRBV5-1, the J call TRBJ2-5, with TRBD2 matching 8 bases. Germline values: CDR1 SGHRS, CDR2 YFSETQ. With 6 bases clipped from V and 3 bases from J, the junction kept 4 bases outside the gene matches. This CDR3 comprises 13 residues. The CDR3 sequence is CASNSGLEETQYF. In DNA form, the CDR3 reads TGCGCCAGCAACTCGGGACTAGAAGAGACCCAGTACTTC.

The chain combines TRBV29-1 with TRBJ1-3, with 11 bases that match TRBD1. CDR3 length: 13 residues. Unmatched junction bases numbered 2, after V lost 4 bases and J lost 6 bases. The germline gives CDR1 SQVTM, CDR2 ANQGSEA. Written as DNA, the CDR3 is TGCAGCGTTGCAGGACAGGGGGCAAACACCATATATTTT. Protein sequence: CSVAGQGANTIYF.

The chain has TRBV3-1 (or the pseudogene TRBV3-2) and TRBJ2-7, with 9 positions matching TRBD2. Germline assignment: CDR1 LGHDT and CDR2 YNNKEL (reference sequence). V gave up 1 base and J gave up 7 bases; unmatched junction bases: 11. The CDR3 is 16 amino acids. CDR3: CASSQGTGGGAGEQYF. Here the CDR3 DNA reads TGTGCCAGCAGCCAAGGTACCGGCGGGGGGGCAGGGGAGCAGTACTTC.

This sequence joins TRBV23-1 and TRBJ1-3; maybe TRBD1 (5 bases). TRBV23-1 is an open reading frame whose function is uncertain. V lost 8 bases, J lost 8 bases, and 19 bases lay in between. This CDR3 comprises 14 residues. This chain's CDR3 is CASREGRVRDTIYF. The CDR3 nucleotides are TGCGCCAGCCGGGAGGGCAGGGTGAGGGACACCATATATTTT.

The rearrangement joins TRBV11-3 to TRBJ2-7, with 7 bases aligning to TRBD1. The germline V gene encodes CDR1 SGHNT and CDR2 YENEEA. V lost 5 bases, J lost 0 bases, and 4 bases stayed unmatched. This CDR3 region has 14 residues. DNA for the CDR3: TGTGCCAGCAGCCCACAGGGGAGCTCCTACGAGCAGTACTTC. Translated, it gives CASSPQGSSYEQYF.

This clone is a singleton in its sample. V and J are TRBV5-6 and TRBJ2-2; unclear D gene. The CDR3 loop spans 14 amino acids. The V gene's germline CDR1 is SGHDT and CDR2 YYEEEE. The germline V and J ends were trimmed by 1 base and 5 bases, with 9 bases remaining between them. The CDR3 coding sequence is TGTGCCAGCAGCTTGCCAGCGCAGACCGGGGAGCTGTTTTTT. Translation: CASSLPAQTGELFF.